This T cell receptor (beta chain) was profiled in a study of shared clonotypes between healthy human individuals. Study-level information: Donor composition was two women and a few men, aged 18 to 49.

Points on this clone: Antigen: not known.

The CDR3 spans 14 residues. CDR1 is SEHNR and CDR2 is FQNEAQ in the germline V gene (reference sequence). The germline V and J ends were trimmed by 1 base and 2 bases, with 8 bases remaining between them. The protocol was immunoSEQ multiplex PCR, while the TCRdb copy is restricted to in-frame clones and leaves out a portion. The sample records more than 600,000 clones, 90% to 95% being singletons. Study-wide results and caveats: Shared clonotypes: 4.5% to 5% naive CD4, under 4% naive CD8, around 2.4% memory CD4, more than 0.3% memory CD8. Across subsets, estimated richness was generally greater for naive than for memory populations. Sample collection involved blood only; tissue repertoires are likely different.

CD45RO-negative, CCR7-selected cells formed the naive CD8 fraction, which excluded terminally differentiated effector memory CD45RA+ cells. This sequence joins TRBV7-9 and TRBJ2-5, with D maybe TRBD2 (6 bases). The specimen was naive CD8+ T cells sorted from blood. This TCR was recovered from a man younger than 45 in good health. Here the CDR3 reads CASSLEEGQETQYF. The CDR3, as DNA: TGTGCCAGCAGCTTAGAGGAGGGGCAAGAGACCCAGTACTTC.